Here is one T cell receptor beta chain with its context. Its antigen is as yet unknown. V lost 3 bases, J lost 3 bases, and 3 bases lay in between. This CDR3 region has 11 residues. Germline loops: CDR1 SGHTA, CDR2 FQGNSA. The record originates from a study of shared clonotypes between healthy human individuals. The study's findings and limits: Represented diversity, genetic and exposure-history alike, was limited by few donors. Around 5% was the fraction of naive CD4 clonotypes found shared across a few donors. Among the subsets, naive ones generally showed larger estimated richness than memory ones.

Division of CD4+ cells produced a CD45RA+ naive subset and a CD45RA-negative memory subset. The method was immunoSEQ multiplex PCR; TCRdb's version includes in-frame clones alone and lacks a portion of them. The top ten clones hold 0.05% to 0.08% of a sample with about 520,000 clones, about 96% of them seen once. The rearrangement joins TRBV7-2 to TRBJ2-7; D not resolved. The sample was naive CD4+ T cells sorted from blood. Documented subset: CD45RA+ positively selected. The TCR was taken from a woman between 25 and 40 years old in good health. This CDR3 is CASSFLYEQYF. CDR3 DNA: TGTGCCAGCAGCTTTCTCTACGAGCAGTACTTC.